This T cell receptor (beta chain) was sequenced in a study of CD8+ T cells in alopecia areata. Study-wide background: Tofacitinib ran 6 to 18 months, followed by 6 months off drug.

This clone was seen a single time. Its antigen is undetermined. cDNA reverse transcribed from extracted RNA served as the sequencing template. The protocol was immunoSEQ multiplex PCR, while the TCRdb copy is restricted to in-frame clones and leaves out a portion. Of 40,000 to 45,000 clones in the sample, 92% are singletons; the top ten hold approximately 17%. Documented treatment: oral pan-JAK inhibitor, 5-10 mg twice daily. Points from the study as a whole: More clonal than normal scalp was lesional scalp, particularly alopecia totalis/universalis.

The V gene lost 7 bases and the J gene lost 0 bases, with 21 bases spanning the gap. Germline CDR1 is SQVTM and CDR2 is ANQGSEA. The CDR3 is 17 amino acids. The sample consisted of CD8+ T cells sorted from blood, taken at week 24, from a patient treated with tofacitinib. This TCR was sampled from a human donor with alopecia areata. V usage is TRBV29-1 and J usage is TRBJ2-2, with D perhaps given as TRBD1 or TRBD2 (5 bases each). CDR3 protein: CSALALTGPANTGELFF. DNA for the CDR3: TGCAGCGCCCTAGCCCTAACAGGTCCGGCGAACACCGGGGAGCTGTTTTTT.